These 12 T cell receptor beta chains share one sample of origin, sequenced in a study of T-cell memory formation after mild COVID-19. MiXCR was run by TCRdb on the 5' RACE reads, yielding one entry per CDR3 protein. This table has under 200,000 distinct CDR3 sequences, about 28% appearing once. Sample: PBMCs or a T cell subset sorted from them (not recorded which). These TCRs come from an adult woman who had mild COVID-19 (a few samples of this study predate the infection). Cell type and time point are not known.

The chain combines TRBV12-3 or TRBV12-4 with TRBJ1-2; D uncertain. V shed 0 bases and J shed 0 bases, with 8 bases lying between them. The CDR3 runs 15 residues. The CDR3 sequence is CASSLAQGTNYGYTF. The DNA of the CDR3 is TGTGCCAGCAGTTTAGCGCAAGGAACTAACTATGGCTACACCTTC.

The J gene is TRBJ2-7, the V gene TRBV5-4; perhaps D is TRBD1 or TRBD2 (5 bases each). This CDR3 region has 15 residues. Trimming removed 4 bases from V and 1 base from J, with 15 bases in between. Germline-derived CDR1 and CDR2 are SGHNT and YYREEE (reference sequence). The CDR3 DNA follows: TGTGCCAGCAGCCTTGGGACGGTGGGGTCCTACGAGCAGTACTTC. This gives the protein CASSLGTVGSYEQYF. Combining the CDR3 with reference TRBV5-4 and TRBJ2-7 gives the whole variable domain ETGVTQSPTHLIKTRGQQVTLRCSSQSGHNTVSWYQQALGQGPQFIFQYYREEENGRGNFPPRFSGLQFPNYSSELNVNALELDDSALYLCASSLGTVGSYEQYFGPGTRLTVT.

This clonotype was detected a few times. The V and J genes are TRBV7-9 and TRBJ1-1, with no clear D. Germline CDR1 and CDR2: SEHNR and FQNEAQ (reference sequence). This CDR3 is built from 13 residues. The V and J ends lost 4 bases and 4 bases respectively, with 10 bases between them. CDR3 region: CASSYRWATEAFF. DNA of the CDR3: TGTGCCAGCAGCTACCGCTGGGCCACTGAAGCTTTCTTT.

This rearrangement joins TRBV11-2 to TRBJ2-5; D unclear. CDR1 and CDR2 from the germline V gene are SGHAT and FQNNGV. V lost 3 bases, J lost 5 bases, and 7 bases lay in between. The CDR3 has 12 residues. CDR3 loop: CASSLHMETQYF. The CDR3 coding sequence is TGTGCCAGCAGCTTGCATATGGAGACCCAGTACTTC.

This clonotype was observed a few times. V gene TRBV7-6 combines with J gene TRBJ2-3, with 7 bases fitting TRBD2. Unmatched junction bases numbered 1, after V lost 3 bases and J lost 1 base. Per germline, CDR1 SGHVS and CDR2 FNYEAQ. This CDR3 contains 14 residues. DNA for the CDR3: TGTGCCAGCAGCTTGCTAGCGGGCACAGATACGCAGTATTTT. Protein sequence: CASSLLAGTDTQYF.

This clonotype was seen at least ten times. CDR3 coding DNA: TGTGCCAGCAGCCCACTCGGGACTAGCAGGTCCTACGAGCAGTACTTC. Translating it yields CASSPLGTSRSYEQYF. This sequence joins TRBV14 and TRBJ2-7, with 9 nucleotides matching TRBD2. CDR3 size: 16 residues. V shed 4 bases and J 1 base; nucleotides not matched to a gene: 8. From germline, CDR1 is SGHDN and CDR2 FVKESK.

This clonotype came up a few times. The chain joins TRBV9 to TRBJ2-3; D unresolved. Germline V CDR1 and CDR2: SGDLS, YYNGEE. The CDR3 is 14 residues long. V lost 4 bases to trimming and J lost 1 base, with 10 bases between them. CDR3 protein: CASSSRTGTDTQYF. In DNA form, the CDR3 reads TGTGCCAGCAGCTCCAGGACGGGCACAGATACGCAGTATTTT. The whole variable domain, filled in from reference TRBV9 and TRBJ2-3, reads DSGVTQTPKHLITATGQRVTLRCSPRSGDLSVYWYQQSLDQGLQFLIQYYNGEERAKGNILERFSAQQFPDLHSELNLSSLELGDSALYFCASSSRTGTDTQYFGPGTRLTVL.

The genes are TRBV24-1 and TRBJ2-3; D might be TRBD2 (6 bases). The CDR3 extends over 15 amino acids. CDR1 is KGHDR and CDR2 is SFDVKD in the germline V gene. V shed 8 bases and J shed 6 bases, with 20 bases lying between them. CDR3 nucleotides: TGTGCCACCACTCAAGCAGCGGGCAGGGAGGATACGCAGTATTTT. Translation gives CATTQAAGREDTQYF.

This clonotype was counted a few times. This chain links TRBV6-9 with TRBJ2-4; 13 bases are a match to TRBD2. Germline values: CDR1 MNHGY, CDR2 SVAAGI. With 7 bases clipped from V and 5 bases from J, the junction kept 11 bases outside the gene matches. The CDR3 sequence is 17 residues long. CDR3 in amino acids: CASTPDTSGGAQNIQYF. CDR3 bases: TGTGCCAGCACTCCGGATACTAGCGGGGGGGCCCAAAACATTCAGTACTTC.

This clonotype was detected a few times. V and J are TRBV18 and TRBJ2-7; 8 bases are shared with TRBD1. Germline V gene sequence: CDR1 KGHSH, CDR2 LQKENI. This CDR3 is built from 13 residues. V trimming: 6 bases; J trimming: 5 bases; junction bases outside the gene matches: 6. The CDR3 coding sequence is TGTGCCAGCTCTGGACAGGGAGGAGACGAGCAGTACTTC. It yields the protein CASSGQGGDEQYF.

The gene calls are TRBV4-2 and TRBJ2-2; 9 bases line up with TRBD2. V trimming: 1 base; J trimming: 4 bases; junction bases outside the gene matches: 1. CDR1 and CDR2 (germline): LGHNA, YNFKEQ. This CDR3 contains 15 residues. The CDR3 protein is CASSQGGGATGELFF. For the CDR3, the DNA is TGTGCCAGCAGCCAAGGCGGGGGGGCCACCGGGGAGCTGTTTTTT.

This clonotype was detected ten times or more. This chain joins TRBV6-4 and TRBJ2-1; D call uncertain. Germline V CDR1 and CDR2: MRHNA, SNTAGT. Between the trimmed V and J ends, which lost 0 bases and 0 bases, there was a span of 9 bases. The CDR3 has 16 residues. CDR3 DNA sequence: TGTGCCAGCAGTGACTCAGACGGTAGCTCCTACAATGAGCAGTTCTTC. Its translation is CASSDSDGSSYNEQFF.